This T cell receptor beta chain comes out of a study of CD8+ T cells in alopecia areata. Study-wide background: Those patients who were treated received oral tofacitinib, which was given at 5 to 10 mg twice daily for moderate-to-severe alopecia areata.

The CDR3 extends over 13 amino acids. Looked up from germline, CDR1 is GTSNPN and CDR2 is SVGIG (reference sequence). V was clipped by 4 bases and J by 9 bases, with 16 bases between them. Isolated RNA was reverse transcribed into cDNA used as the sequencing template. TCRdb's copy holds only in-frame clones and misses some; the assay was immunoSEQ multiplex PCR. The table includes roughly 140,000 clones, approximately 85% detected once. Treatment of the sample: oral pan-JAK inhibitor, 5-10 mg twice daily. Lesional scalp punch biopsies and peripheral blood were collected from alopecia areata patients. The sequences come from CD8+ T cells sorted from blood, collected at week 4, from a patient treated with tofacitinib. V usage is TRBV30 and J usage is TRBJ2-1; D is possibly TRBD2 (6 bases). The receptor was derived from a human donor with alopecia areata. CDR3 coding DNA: TGTGCCTGGAAAACTAGCATATTAAGTGAGCAGTTCTTC. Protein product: CAWKTSILSEQFF.